Below are 8 T cell receptor beta chains sequenced from a single sample in a study of identical twins. A single record per CDR3 protein comes from TCRdb applying MiXCR to the 5' RACE reads. The sample records 700,000 to 950,000 distinct CDR3 sequences, about 12% being singletons. The sample also formed part of further work on yellow fever vaccine responses in identical twins.

The sequencing sample was made of PBMCs. The source of these receptors is a young woman in good health.

This clonotype was seen more than once but under ten times. The rearrangement links TRBV5-1 to TRBJ2-3, with 13 bases that match TRBD2. Germline CDR1 reads SGHRS; CDR2 reads YFSETQ. V shed 2 bases, J shed 1 base, and the junction held 4 bases outside the gene matches. This CDR3 has 17 residues. This CDR3 reads CASSFYGLAGGTDTQYF. In DNA, the CDR3 is TGCGCCAGCAGCTTCTACGGACTAGCGGGGGGCACAGATACGCAGTATTTT.

In its sample, this clonotype was seen a few times. This rearrangement joins TRBV11-2 to TRBJ2-1; TRBD2 matches at 8 bases. Trimming at V came to 5 bases and at J to 8 bases, leaving 11 bases not matched to a gene. Germline assignment: CDR1 SGHAT and CDR2 FQNNGV. The CDR3 sequence is 15 residues long. The CDR3 DNA is TGTGCCAGCAGCAAAAGGGCGGGAGGTGGCGATGAGCAGTTCTTC. Encoded protein: CASSKRAGGGDEQFF.

The chain recombines TRBV19 with TRBJ2-2; D is undetermined. Germline-derived CDR1 and CDR2 are LNHDA and SQIVND (reference sequence). The CDR3 runs to 15 residues. V gave up 4 bases and J gave up 5 bases, with 14 bases separating them. The CDR3 DNA sequence: TGTGCCAGTAGTACAGTGCCAATGGGGACCGGGGAGCTGTTTTTT. Translating gives CASSTVPMGTGELFF. Based on the CDR3 plus reference TRBV19 and TRBJ2-2, the full variable domain is DGGITQSPKYLFRKEGQNVTLSCEQNLNHDAMYWYRQDPGQGLRLIYYSQIVNDFQKGDIAEGYSVSREKKESFPLTVTSAQKNPTAFYLCASSTVPMGTGELFFGEGSRLTVL.

The chain combines TRBV18 with TRBJ1-1; TRBD1 might be the D (6 bases). The CDR3 is made up of 15 amino acids. Germline CDR1 KGHSH, CDR2 LQKENI. The germline V and J ends were trimmed by 4 bases and 0 bases, with 12 bases remaining between them. CDR3 nucleotide sequence: TGTGCCAGCTCACGCGGACAGAGCATGAACACTGAAGCTTTCTTT. Its protein product is CASSRGQSMNTEAFF.

This clonotype was seen ten or more times. The chain links TRBV5-1 to TRBJ2-3; 10 nucleotides agree with TRBD1. CDR1 is SGHRS, CDR2 YFSETQ, per germline. J gave up 4 bases and V 5 bases, and 10 bases lay outside the gene matches. This CDR3 contains 16 residues. The chain's CDR3 is CASSLTDRGLPDTQYF. As DNA, the CDR3 is TGCGCCAGCAGTTTGACCGACAGGGGGCTGCCAGATACGCAGTATTTT.

The chain uses TRBV12-3 or TRBV12-4 and TRBJ2-1; D possibly corresponds to TRBD1 (6 bases). CDR3 length: 14 amino acids. Trimming pared 1 base from V and 7 bases from J, leaving 11 bases between. The CDR3 here is CASSLVPGTNEQFF. The DNA of the CDR3 is TGTGCCAGCAGTTTAGTCCCCGGGACAAATGAGCAGTTCTTC.

The CDR3 region has the DNA TGTGCCAGCAGCCCCGGACAGGGGGCGCCCGGGGAGCTGTTTTTT. Translation: CASSPGQGAPGELFF. The rearrangement joins TRBV7-9 to TRBJ2-2, with 11 bases lining up with TRBD1. There are 15 residues in the CDR3. J gave up 6 bases and V 5 bases, and 5 bases lay outside the gene matches. Germline V CDR1 and CDR2: SEHNR, FQNEAQ (reference sequence).

At least ten counts were recorded for this clonotype. The chain links TRBV20-1 to TRBJ2-2; maybe TRBD1 (6 bases). V gave up 6 bases and J gave up 6 bases, with 14 bases separating them. Germline V gene lookup returns CDR1 DFQATT and CDR2 SNEGSKA (reference sequence). The CDR3 length is 13 residues. CDR3 sequence reads: CSAVDRLPGELFF. CDR3 coding DNA: TGCAGTGCGGTTGACAGGCTGCCCGGGGAGCTGTTTTTT.